The present T cell receptor (beta chain) was sequenced within a study of T cell changes during pregnancy in multiple sclerosis. TCRdb's copy holds only in-frame clones and misses some; the assay was immunoSEQ multiplex PCR. In the table there are approximately 30,000 clones, 90% of which are singletons. V was pared by 5 bases and J by 1 base, with 5 bases of the junction left unmatched. CDR1 and CDR2 (germline): SEHNR, FQNEAQ (reference sequence). The CDR3 sequence is 17 residues long. This specimen was CD8+ T cells from peripheral blood mononuclear cells, taken before pregnancy. The origin of this receptor is a female donor with multiple sclerosis, enrolled in a pregnancy study. This rearrangement joins TRBV7-9 to TRBJ2-3; TRBD2 agrees at 14 bases. CDR3 nucleotides: TGTGCCAGCAGCGCCGCGGGACTAGCGGGGGGCACAGATACGCAGTATTTT. Protein: CASSAAGLAGGTDTQYF.